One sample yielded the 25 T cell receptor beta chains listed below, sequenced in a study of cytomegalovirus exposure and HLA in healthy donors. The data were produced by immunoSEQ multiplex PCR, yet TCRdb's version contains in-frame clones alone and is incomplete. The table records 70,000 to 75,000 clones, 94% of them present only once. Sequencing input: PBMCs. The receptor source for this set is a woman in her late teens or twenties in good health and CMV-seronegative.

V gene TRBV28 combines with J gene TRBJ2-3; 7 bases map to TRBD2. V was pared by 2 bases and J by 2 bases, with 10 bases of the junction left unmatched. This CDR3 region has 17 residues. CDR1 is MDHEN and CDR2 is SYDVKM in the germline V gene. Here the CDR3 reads CASSLGWGRADTDTQYF. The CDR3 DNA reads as TGTGCCAGCAGTTTAGGGTGGGGGAGGGCTGACACAGATACGCAGTATTTT.

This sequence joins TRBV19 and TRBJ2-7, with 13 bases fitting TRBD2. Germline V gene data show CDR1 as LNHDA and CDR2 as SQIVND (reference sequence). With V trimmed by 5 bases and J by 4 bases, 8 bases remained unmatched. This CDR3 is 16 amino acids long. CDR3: CASSSPTGLAGYEQYF. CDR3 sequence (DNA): TGTGCCAGTAGTTCGCCGACGGGACTAGCGGGGTACGAGCAGTACTTC. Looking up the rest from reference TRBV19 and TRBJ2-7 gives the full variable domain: DGGITQSPKYLFRKEGQNVTLSCEQNLNHDAMYWYRQDPGQGLRLIYYSQIVNDFQKGDIAEGYSVSREKKESFPLTVTSAQKNPTAFYLCASSSPTGLAGYEQYFGPGTRLTVT.

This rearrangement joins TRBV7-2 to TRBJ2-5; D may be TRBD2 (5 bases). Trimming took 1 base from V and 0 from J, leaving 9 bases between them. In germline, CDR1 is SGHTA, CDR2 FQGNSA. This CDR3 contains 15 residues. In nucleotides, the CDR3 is TGTGCCAGCAGCTTAGAGGCCGGGAACCAAGAGACCCAGTACTTC. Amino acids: CASSLEAGNQETQYF.

The CDR3 loop reads CASVRDRDFSGANVLTF. DNA for the CDR3: TGCGCCAGCGTCCGGGACAGGGATTTCTCTGGGGCCAACGTCCTGACTTTC. The chain carries TRBV4-1 and TRBJ2-6, with TRBD1 matching over 9 bases. Per the germline V gene, CDR1 is MGHRA and CDR2 is YSYEKL. Trimming at V came to 8 bases and at J to 0 bases, leaving 8 bases not matched to a gene. This CDR3 spans 17 amino acids.

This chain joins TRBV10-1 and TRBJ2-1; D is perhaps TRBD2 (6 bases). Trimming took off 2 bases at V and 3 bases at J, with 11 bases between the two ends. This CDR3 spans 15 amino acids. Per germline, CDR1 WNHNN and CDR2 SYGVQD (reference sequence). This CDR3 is CASSEIGTDYNEQFF. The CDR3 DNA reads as TGCGCCAGCAGTGAGATTGGGACTGACTACAATGAGCAGTTCTTC.

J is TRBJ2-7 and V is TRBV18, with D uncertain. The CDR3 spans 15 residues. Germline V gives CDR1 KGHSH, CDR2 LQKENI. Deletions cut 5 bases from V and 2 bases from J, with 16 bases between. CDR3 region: CASSKSNTGPYEQYF. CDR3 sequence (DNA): TGTGCCAGCTCAAAATCGAACACGGGTCCCTACGAGCAGTACTTC. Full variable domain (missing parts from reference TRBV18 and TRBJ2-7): NAGVMQNPRHLVRRRGQEARLRCSPMKGHSHVYWYRQLPEEGLKFMVYLQKENIIDESGMPKERFSAEFPKEGPSILRIQQVVRGDSAAYFCASSKSNTGPYEQYFGPGTRLTVT.

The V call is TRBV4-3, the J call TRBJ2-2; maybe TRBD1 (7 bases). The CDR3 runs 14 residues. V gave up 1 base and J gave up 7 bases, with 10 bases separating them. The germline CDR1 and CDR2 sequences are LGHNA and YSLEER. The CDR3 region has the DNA TGCGCCAGCAGCCAAGGACAGGGAGGCGGGGAGCTGTTTTTT. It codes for CASSQGQGGGELFF.

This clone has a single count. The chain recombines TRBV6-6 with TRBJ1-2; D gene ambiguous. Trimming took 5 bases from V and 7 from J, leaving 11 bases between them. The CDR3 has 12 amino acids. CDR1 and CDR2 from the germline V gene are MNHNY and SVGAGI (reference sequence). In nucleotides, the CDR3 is TGTGCCAGCAGTGTGGACTTTGTTGGCTACACCTTC. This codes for CASSVDFVGYTF.

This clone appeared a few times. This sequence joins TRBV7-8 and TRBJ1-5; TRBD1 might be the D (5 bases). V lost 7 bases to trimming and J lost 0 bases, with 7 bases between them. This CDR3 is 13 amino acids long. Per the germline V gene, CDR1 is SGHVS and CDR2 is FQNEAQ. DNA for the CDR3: TGTGCCAGCACCAGGGATAGCAATCAGCCCCAGCATTTT. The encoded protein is CASTRDSNQPQHF.

The CDR3 bases are TGCAGTGCTAGGGAGGGAAACACCATATATTTT. This translates into CSAREGNTIYF. The chain employs TRBV20-1 and TRBJ1-3; D ambiguous. The ends were cut back, 3 bases at V and 4 bases at J, with 4 bases in the middle. Germline assignment: CDR1 DFQATT and CDR2 SNEGSKA (reference sequence). This CDR3 has 11 residues.

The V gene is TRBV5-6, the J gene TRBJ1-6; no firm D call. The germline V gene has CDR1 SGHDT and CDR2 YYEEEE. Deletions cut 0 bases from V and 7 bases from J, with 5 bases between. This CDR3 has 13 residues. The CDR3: CASSLGGNSPLHF. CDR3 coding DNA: TGTGCCAGCAGCTTGGGAGGGAATTCACCCCTCCACTTT.

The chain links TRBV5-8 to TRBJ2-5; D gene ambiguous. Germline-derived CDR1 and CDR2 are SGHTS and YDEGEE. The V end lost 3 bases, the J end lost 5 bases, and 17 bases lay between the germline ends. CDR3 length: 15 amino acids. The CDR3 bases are TGTGCCAGCAGCTCGGGTGCCCAGCATAGGGAGACCCAGTACTTC. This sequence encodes CASSSGAQHRETQYF.

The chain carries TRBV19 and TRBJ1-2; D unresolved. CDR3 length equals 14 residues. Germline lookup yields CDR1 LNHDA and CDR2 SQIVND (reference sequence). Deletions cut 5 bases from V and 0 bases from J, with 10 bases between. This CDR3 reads CASSEGFANYGYTF. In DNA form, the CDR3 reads TGTGCCAGTAGTGAGGGTTTCGCTAACTATGGCTACACCTTC.

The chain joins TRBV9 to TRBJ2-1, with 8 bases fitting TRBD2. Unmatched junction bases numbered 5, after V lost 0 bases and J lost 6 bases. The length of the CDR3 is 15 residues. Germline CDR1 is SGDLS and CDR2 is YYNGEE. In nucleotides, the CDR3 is TGTGCCAGCAGCGTAGGACCGGGGGGGCCCAATGAGCAGTTCTTC. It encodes CASSVGPGGPNEQFF.

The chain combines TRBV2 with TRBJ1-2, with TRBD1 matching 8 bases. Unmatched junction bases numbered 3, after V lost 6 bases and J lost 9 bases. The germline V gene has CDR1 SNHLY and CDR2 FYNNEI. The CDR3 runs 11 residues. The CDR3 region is CASRQGDRYTF. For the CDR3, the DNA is TGTGCCAGCAGACAGGGGGATCGCTACACCTTC.

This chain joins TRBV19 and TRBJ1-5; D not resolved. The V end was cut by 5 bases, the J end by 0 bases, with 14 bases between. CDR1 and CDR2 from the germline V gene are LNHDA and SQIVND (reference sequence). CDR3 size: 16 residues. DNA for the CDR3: TGTGCCAGTAGTCCAGAATGGAGGAATAGCAATCAGCCCCAGCATTTT. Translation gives CASSPEWRNSNQPQHF.

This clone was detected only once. The CDR3 loop reads CATRSSGKETQYF. The CDR3 DNA sequence: TGTGCCACCAGGAGTAGCGGGAAGGAGACCCAGTACTTC. V usage is TRBV15 and J usage is TRBJ2-5; 8 bases line up with TRBD2. This CDR3 contains 13 residues. V gave up 6 bases and J gave up 5 bases; unmatched junction bases: 5. The germline V gene has CDR1 LNHNV and CDR2 YYDKDF (reference sequence).

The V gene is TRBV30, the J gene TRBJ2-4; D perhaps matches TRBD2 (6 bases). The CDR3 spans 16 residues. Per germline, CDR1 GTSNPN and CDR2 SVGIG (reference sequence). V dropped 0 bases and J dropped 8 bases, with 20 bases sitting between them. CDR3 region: CAWSVKFPYGEDIQYF. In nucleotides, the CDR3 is TGTGCCTGGAGTGTTAAATTCCCGTATGGGGAGGACATTCAGTACTTC.

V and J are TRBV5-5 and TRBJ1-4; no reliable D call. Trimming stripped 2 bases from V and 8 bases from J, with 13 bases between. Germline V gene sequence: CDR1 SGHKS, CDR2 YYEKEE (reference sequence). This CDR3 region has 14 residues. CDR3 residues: CASSFLAEGEKLFF. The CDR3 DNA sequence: TGTGCCAGCAGCTTTTTAGCAGAAGGCGAAAAACTGTTTTTT.

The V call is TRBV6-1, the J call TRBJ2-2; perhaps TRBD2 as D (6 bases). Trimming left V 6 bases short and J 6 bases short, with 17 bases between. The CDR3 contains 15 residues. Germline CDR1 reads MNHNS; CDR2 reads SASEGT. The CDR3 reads CASRWETGEAGELFF. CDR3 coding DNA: TGTGCCAGCAGATGGGAGACCGGGGAGGCCGGGGAGCTGTTTTTT.

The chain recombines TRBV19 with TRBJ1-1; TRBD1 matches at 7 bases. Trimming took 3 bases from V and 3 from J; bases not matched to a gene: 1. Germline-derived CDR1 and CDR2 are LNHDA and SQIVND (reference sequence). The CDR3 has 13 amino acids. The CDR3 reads CASSIQGDTEAFF. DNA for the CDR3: TGTGCCAGTAGTATTCAGGGGGACACTGAAGCTTTCTTT.

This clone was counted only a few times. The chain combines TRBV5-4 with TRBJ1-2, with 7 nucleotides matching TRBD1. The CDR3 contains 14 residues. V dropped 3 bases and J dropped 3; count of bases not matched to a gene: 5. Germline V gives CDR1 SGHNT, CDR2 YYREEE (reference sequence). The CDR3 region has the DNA TGTGCCAGCAGCTCGCGGCAGGGGGACTATGGCTACACCTTC. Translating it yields CASSSRQGDYGYTF.

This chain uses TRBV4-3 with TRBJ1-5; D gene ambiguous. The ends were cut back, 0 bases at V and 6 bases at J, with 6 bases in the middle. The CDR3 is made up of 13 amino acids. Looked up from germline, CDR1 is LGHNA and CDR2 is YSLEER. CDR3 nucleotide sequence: TGCGCCAGCAGCCAAGATCCAGGTCAGCCCCAGCATTTT. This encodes CASSQDPGQPQHF.

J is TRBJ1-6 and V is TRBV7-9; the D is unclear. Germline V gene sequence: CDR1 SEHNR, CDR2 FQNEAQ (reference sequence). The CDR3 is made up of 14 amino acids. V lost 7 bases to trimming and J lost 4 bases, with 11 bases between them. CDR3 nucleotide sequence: TGTGCCAGCACAAGCGCGGGGTATAATTCACCCCTCCACTTT. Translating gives CASTSAGYNSPLHF.

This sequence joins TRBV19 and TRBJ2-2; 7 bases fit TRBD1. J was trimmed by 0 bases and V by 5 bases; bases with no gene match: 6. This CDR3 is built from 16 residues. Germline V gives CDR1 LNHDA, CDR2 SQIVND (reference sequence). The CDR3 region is CASSFGQGANTGELFF. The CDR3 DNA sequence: TGTGCCAGTAGTTTCGGGCAGGGGGCGAACACCGGGGAGCTGTTTTTT. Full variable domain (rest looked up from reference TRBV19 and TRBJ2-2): DGGITQSPKYLFRKEGQNVTLSCEQNLNHDAMYWYRQDPGQGLRLIYYSQIVNDFQKGDIAEGYSVSREKKESFPLTVTSAQKNPTAFYLCASSFGQGANTGELFFGEGSRLTVL.